The 20 T cell receptor beta chains reported below all come from one sample, sequenced in a study of tumour-infiltrating T cells in Burkitt lymphoma. Profiled with immunoSEQ multiplex PCR; TCRdb holds only in-frame clones, not every one. Among about 50,000 clones, around 30% were seen once, and the ten largest hold 2.9%. Sequencing was carried out using tumor tissue. These receptors all stem from a human donor with Burkitt lymphoma.

This clone occurred a few times. V and J are TRBV7-9 and TRBJ1-2; a weak D match, TRBD1 (5 bases). This CDR3 is 13 amino acids long. Germline V CDR1 and CDR2: SEHNR, FQNEAQ (reference sequence). Trimming took 1 base from V and 4 from J, leaving 7 bases between them. The CDR3 nucleotides read TGTGCCAGCAGCTTAGGGACAACCTATGGCTACACCTTC. Protein sequence: CASSLGTTYGYTF.

The CDR3 bases are TGTGCCAGCAGTGAATCGGGGGGGGCCTACACAGATACGCAGTATTTT. Amino acids: CASSESGGAYTDTQYF. J is TRBJ2-3 and V is TRBV25-1; TRBD2 agrees at 8 bases. The V segment lost 1 base and the J segment 2 bases; nucleotides outside the gene matches: 5. This CDR3 contains 16 residues. Germline loops: CDR1 MGHDK, CDR2 SYGVNS.

V gene TRBV5-1 combines with J gene TRBJ2-5; D gene unclear. The germline V gene has CDR1 SGHRS and CDR2 YFSETQ. Trimming stripped 1 base from V and 1 base from J, with 8 bases between. This CDR3 contains 14 residues. The CDR3 coding sequence is TGCGCCAGCAGCTTGACGGCGGTCCAAGAGACCCAGTACTTC. It encodes CASSLTAVQETQYF.

This chain joins TRBV4-2 and TRBJ1-6; the D gene is possibly TRBD1 (6 bases). The germline CDR1 and CDR2 sequences are LGHNA and YNFKEQ. The germline V and J ends were trimmed by 1 base and 10 bases, with 14 bases remaining between them. CDR3 length: 15 residues. This CDR3 is CASSQVSGAGSPLHF. The CDR3, as DNA: TGTGCCAGCAGCCAAGTATCAGGGGCAGGCTCACCCCTCCACTTT.

V usage is TRBV7-2 and J usage is TRBJ2-7; D not certain. The CDR3 covers 14 residues. Germline V gene lookup returns CDR1 SGHTA and CDR2 FQGNSA. V shed 4 bases and J shed 0 bases, with 10 bases lying between them. Here the CDR3 DNA reads TGTGCCAGCAGCTCAGACTGGAGCTCCTACGAGCAGTACTTC. Its translation: CASSSDWSSYEQYF.

The chain couples TRBV11-2 to TRBJ2-1; D is possibly TRBD2 (5 bases). V was shortened by 0 bases and J by 10 bases, with 13 bases between the two germline ends. Germline V gene data show CDR1 as SGHAT and CDR2 as FQNNGV. The CDR3 loop spans 14 amino acids. Written as DNA, the CDR3 is TGTGCCAGCAGCTTAGATAGAGTGACGGGGGAGCAGTTCTTC. Its translation is CASSLDRVTGEQFF.

This clone has a handful of counts. The rearrangement uses TRBV7-2 and TRBJ2-7; 7 bases align to TRBD2. Trimming removed 5 bases from V and 9 bases from J; junction bases left unmatched: 10. Looked up from germline, CDR1 is SGHTA and CDR2 is FQGNSA. This CDR3 has 13 amino acids. CDR3 sequence (DNA): TGTGCCAGCAGCCGGACCTCTAGCGGCGGGCAGTACTTC. This gives the protein CASSRTSSGGQYF.

The gene calls are TRBV7-2 and TRBJ1-1; D remains unclear. The CDR3 length is 14 residues. From germline, CDR1 is SGHTA and CDR2 FQGNSA. V lost 4 bases, J lost 1 base, and 10 bases lay in between. The CDR3 DNA reads as TGTGCCAGCAGCTACTTCGGTTGGAACACTGAAGCTTTCTTT. Amino acid sequence: CASSYFGWNTEAFF.

The chain links TRBV9 to TRBJ1-2; D ambiguous. V was cut by 4 bases and J by 4 bases, with 8 bases left in between. The germline V gene has CDR1 SGDLS and CDR2 YYNGEE. CDR3 length: 12 amino acids. This chain's CDR3 is CASSFSSYGYTF. The CDR3 DNA follows: TGTGCCAGCAGCTTCTCCTCCTATGGCTACACCTTC.

This clone has just one count. The genes are TRBV7-6 and TRBJ2-2; perhaps TRBD1 as D (6 bases). The CDR3 contains 16 residues. Germline V CDR1 and CDR2: SGHVS, FNYEAQ. Trimming stripped 4 bases from V and 1 base from J, with 13 bases between. The CDR3 coding sequence is TGTGCCAGCAGCTCCGCGACAGGCATGAACACCGGGGAGCTGTTTTTT. Protein product: CASSSATGMNTGELFF.

The table lists this clone with a few counts. The chain has TRBV5-6 and TRBJ1-5; 7 bases fit TRBD1. Germline assignment: CDR1 SGHDT and CDR2 YYEEEE. V gave up 1 base and J gave up 3 bases; unmatched junction bases: 10. The CDR3 covers 17 residues. Written as DNA, the CDR3 is TGTGCCAGCAGCTTGAATAGGGGGACAGTTAACAATCAGCCCCAGCATTTT. It specifies CASSLNRGTVNNQPQHF.

The chain links TRBV10-3 to TRBJ1-2; TRBD1 might be the D (5 bases). The CDR3 loop spans 11 amino acids. Trimming shortened V by 2 bases and J by 8 bases, and 6 bases separated the two germline ends. Germline assignment: CDR1 ENHRY and CDR2 SYGVKD. CDR3 residues: CAISEGAGYTF. The DNA for the CDR3 is TGTGCCATCAGTGAGGGGGCCGGCTACACCTTC.

This clone has just a few counts. This chain uses TRBV29-1 with TRBJ2-5, with 7 nucleotides matching TRBD1. The CDR3 loop spans 15 amino acids. Germline V gives CDR1 SQVTM, CDR2 ANQGSEA. The V gene end was trimmed by 4 bases and the J gene end by 2 bases; junction bases not matched to a gene: 10. The CDR3 here is CSVGPPGDRQETQYF. The CDR3 DNA is TGCAGCGTTGGACCTCCAGGGGACAGACAAGAGACCCAGTACTTC. Drawing the rest from reference TRBV29-1 and TRBJ2-5, the complete variable domain is SAVISQKPSRDICQRGTSLTIQCQVDSQVTMMFWYRQQPGQSLTLIATANQGSEATYESGFVIDKFPISRPNLTFSTLTVSNMSPEDSSIYLCSVGPPGDRQETQYFGPGTRLLVL.

This clone was found a few times. The rearrangement uses TRBV4-1 and TRBJ1-1; TRBD1 is a possible D gene (5 bases). V was clipped by 4 bases and J by 1 base, with 10 bases between them. The V gene's germline CDR1 is MGHRA and CDR2 YSYEKL. This CDR3 comprises 14 residues. In nucleotides, the CDR3 is TGCGCCAGCAGCCTCCTCGACAGGAACACTGAAGCTTTCTTT. Amino acid sequence: CASSLLDRNTEAFF.

In regard to this clone: Other DNA variants within this sample encode the same CDR3. The rearrangement uses TRBV2 and TRBJ1-5; D call uncertain. V was pared by 4 bases and J by 0 bases, with 7 bases between. Germline V gene lookup returns CDR1 SNHLY and CDR2 FYNNEI. The length of the CDR3 is 14 residues. The CDR3 region has the DNA TGTGCCAGCAGTGGGCAGACTAGCAATCAGCCCCAGCATTTT. Translated: CASSGQTSNQPQHF.

The chain carries TRBV6-6 and TRBJ1-1; D unclear. Trimming left V 10 bases short and J 0 bases short, with 12 bases between. Germline V gene data show CDR1 as MNHNY and CDR2 as SVGAGI (reference sequence). The CDR3 sequence is 13 residues long. The CDR3 here is CATARAMNTEAFF. The CDR3 DNA reads as TGTGCCACCGCCCGGGCGATGAACACTGAAGCTTTCTTT.

The gene calls are TRBV4-2 and TRBJ1-2; D not certain. The CDR3 is 13 residues long. Germline CDR1 is LGHNA and CDR2 is YNFKEQ. V lost 1 base, J lost 5 bases, and 8 bases lay in between. The chain's CDR3 is CASSQVDNYGYTF. The CDR3 DNA reads as TGTGCCAGCAGCCAAGTCGATAATTATGGCTACACCTTC.

The chain carries TRBV7-3 and TRBJ2-2, with unresolved D. V was clipped by 1 base and J by 6 bases, with 6 bases between them. Germline values: CDR1 SGHTA, CDR2 FQGTGA. The CDR3 covers 13 residues. This chain's CDR3 is CASSLKWAGELFF. Here the CDR3 DNA reads TGTGCCAGCAGCTTAAAGTGGGCCGGGGAGCTGTTTTTT.

This chain connects TRBV6-5 to TRBJ1-6; 10 positions match TRBD1. This CDR3 has 15 residues. The germline V gene has CDR1 MNHEY and CDR2 SVGAGI. V shed 7 bases, J shed 6 bases, and the junction held 6 bases outside the gene matches. The CDR3 DNA is TGTGCCAGCACCCCAAGGGACAGGGGTAATTCACCCCTCCACTTT. It specifies CASTPRDRGNSPLHF.

The V call is TRBV4-1, the J call TRBJ2-2, with TRBD2 matching over 8 bases. There are 16 residues in the CDR3. CDR1 and CDR2 from the germline V gene are MGHRA and YSYEKL. The ends lost 6 bases at V and 4 bases at J; junction bases unmatched: 10. CDR3 in DNA: TGCGCCAGCAGGCCGGGGGGGGCTTTGAGCACCGGGGAGCTGTTTTTT. Protein sequence: CASRPGGALSTGELFF.